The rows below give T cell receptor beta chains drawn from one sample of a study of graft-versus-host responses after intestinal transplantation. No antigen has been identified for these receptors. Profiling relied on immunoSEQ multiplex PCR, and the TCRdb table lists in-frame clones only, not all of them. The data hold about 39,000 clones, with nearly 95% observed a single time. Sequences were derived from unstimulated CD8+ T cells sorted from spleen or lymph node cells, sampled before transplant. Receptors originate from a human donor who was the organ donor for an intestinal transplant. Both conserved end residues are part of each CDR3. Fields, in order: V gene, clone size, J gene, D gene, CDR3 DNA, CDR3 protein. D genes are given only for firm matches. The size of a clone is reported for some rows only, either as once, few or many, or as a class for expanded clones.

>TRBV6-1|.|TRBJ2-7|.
TGTGCCAGCAGCCCCACTCCGGGGGCCTCCTACGAGCAGTACTTC
CASSPTPGASYEQYF
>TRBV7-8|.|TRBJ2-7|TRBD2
TGTGCCAGCAGCTGGAAGGAACTAGCGGGGGCACACGAGCAGTACTTC
CASSWKELAGAHEQYF
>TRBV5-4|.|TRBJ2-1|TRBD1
TGTGCCAGCAGCCCCCCCGGACAGGGGAATGAGCAGTTCTTC
CASSPPGQGNEQFF
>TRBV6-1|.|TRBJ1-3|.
TGTGCCAGCAGTGAAGGCCCGGCAGGGGAGGGTAACACCATATATTTT
CASSEGPAGEGNTIYF
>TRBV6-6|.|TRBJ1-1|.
TGTCTATCAGGGAACACTGAAGCTTTCTTT
CLSGNTEAFF
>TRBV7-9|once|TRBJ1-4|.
TGTGCCAGCAGCAGGATGGGGGGTGAAAAACTGTTTTTT
CASSRMGGEKLFF
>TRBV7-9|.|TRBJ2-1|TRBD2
TGTGCCAGCAGCAGTAGCGGGGGGCTACTTGGAGAGCAGTTCTTC
CASSSSGGLLGEQFF
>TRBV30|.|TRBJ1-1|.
TGTGCCTGGAGTGCTATGACTGAAGCTTTCTTT
CAWSAMTEAFF
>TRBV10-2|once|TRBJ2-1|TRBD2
TGCGCCAGCAGCGACCGGACTAGCAATGAGCAGTTCTTC
CASSDRTSNEQFF
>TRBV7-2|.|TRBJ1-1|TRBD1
TGTGCCAGCAGCCTAAGGGGGCCTGTGAACACTGAAGCTTTCTTT
CASSLRGPVNTEAFF
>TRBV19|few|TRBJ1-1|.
TGTGCCAGTACCGCGAACACTGAAGCTTTCTTT
CASTANTEAFF
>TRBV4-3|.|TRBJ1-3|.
TGCGCCAGCAGCCCGGACAGCGACCAATCTGGAAACACCATATATTTT
CASSPDSDQSGNTIYF
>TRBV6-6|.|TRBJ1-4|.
TGTGCCAGCACCCCCCAGAAGGGACTTAATGAAAAACTGTTTTTT
CASTPQKGLNEKLFF
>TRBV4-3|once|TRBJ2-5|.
TGCGCCAGCAGCCAAGAGTTGAGTGAGACCCAGTACTTC
CASSQELSETQYF
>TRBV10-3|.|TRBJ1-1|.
TGTGCCATCGCAAGCACCCTGAACACTGAAGCTTTCTTT
CAIASTLNTEAFF